This entry lists 27 T cell receptor beta chains sequenced from one sample in a study of blood T cells in healthy people across ages. Primed by a sample-barcoded 5' primer and a J-beta primer mix, a second PCR proceeded for roughly 6 to 12 cycles. TCRdb independently ran MiXCR on the 5' RACE reads; one entry per CDR3 protein. This table has roughly 930,000 distinct CDR3 sequences, roughly 48% appearing once. Specimen: blood. These receptors were collected from a man aged 25 to 45 in good health.

The V and J genes are TRBV3-1 and TRBJ2-7; 14 bases align to TRBD2. Near its end, the DNA agrees better with TRBJ2-5, so the J call may be wrong. The CDR3 has 16 amino acids. CDR1 LGHDT and CDR2 YNNKEL come from the germline V gene (reference sequence). The CDR3 DNA reads TGTGCCAGCAGCCTCATGACTAGCGGGGGGGCAGAGACCCAGTACTTC. Amino acids: CASSLMTSGGAETQYF.

This clonotype came up many times. The chain is built from TRBV24-1 and TRBJ2-3; unclear D gene. Germline V gene sequence: CDR1 KGHDR, CDR2 SFDVKD. With 2 bases removed from V and 4 bases from J, the gap between germline ends came to 15 bases. CDR3 length: 16 amino acids. This CDR3 is CATSDSESRIPDTQYF. CDR3 nucleotides: TGTGCCACCAGTGATTCGGAATCTCGGATTCCAGATACGCAGTATTTT.

This chain connects TRBV5-1 to TRBJ2-3; 8 bases line up with TRBD1. V shed 0 bases, J shed 6 bases, and the junction held 6 bases outside the gene matches. Germline-derived CDR1 and CDR2 are SGHRS and YFSETQ. The CDR3 spans 15 residues. For the CDR3, the DNA is TGCGCCAGCAGCTTGGAGTCAGGGGGCTTCGATACGCAGTATTTT. This sequence encodes CASSLESGGFDTQYF.

For this clonotype: One junction end disagrees with the germline gene, perhaps due to a read error. The chain recombines TRBV27 with TRBJ2-3; D is unresolved. Germline CDR1 and CDR2: MNHEY and SMNVEV (reference sequence). The CDR3 totals 14 residues. The CDR3 loop reads CANSLGVGVATQYF. The CDR3 bases are TGTGCCAACAGTTTGGGCGTGGGCGTTGCTACGCAGTATTTT.

This sequence joins TRBV7-3 and TRBJ1-5; 9 nucleotides match TRBD1. Trimming cost V 6 bases and J 0 bases; bases outside gene matches: 12. CDR3 length: 18 amino acids. In germline, CDR1 is SGHTA, CDR2 FQGTGA. The CDR3 protein is CASRFGTGTTYSNQPQHF. The CDR3 DNA sequence: TGTGCCAGCAGATTCGGGACAGGGACTACCTATAGCAATCAGCCCCAGCATTTT.

The rearrangement links TRBV7-2 to TRBJ2-1, with 8 bases identical to TRBD2. Germline loops: CDR1 SGHTA, CDR2 FQGNSA. Unmatched junction bases numbered 8, after V lost 4 bases and J lost 0 bases. The CDR3 is 17 amino acids. The CDR3 nucleotides read TGTGCCAGCAGCTCAAGGGGCGGGGGGAGCTCCTACAATGAGCAGTTCTTC. It yields the protein CASSSRGGGSSYNEQFF.

The chain carries TRBV29-1 and TRBJ1-2; tentative D call: TRBD1 (6 bases). The CDR3 is 13 residues long. The germline V gene has CDR1 SQVTM and CDR2 ANQGSEA. Trimming cost V 4 bases and J 1 base, with 10 bases left between them. CDR3 sequence (DNA): TGCAGCGTTGGGGCAGGGGTTAACTATGGCTACACCTTC. Its protein is CSVGAGVNYGYTF.

With respect to this clonotype: Being one base from a much bigger clone, this may be a read error. The gene calls are TRBV6-4 and TRBJ2-3; 10 positions match TRBD2. The CDR3 is made up of 15 amino acids. CDR1 MRHNA and CDR2 SNTAGT come from the germline V gene. CDR3 residues: CTSSDSSGGRDTQYF. CDR3 DNA sequence: TGTACCAGCAGTGACTCTAGCGGGGGCCGAGATACGCAGTATTTT.

This chain connects TRBV25-1 to TRBJ1-2; D not certain. This CDR3 region has 11 residues. From germline, CDR1 is MGHDK and CDR2 SYGVNS. V shed 1 base and J shed 7 bases, with 4 bases lying between them. The CDR3 sequence is CASSESSGYTF. The CDR3 DNA follows: TGTGCCAGCAGTGAATCCAGTGGCTACACCTTC.

The rearrangement uses TRBV9 and TRBJ2-3; 11 bases line up with TRBD2. Germline V gives CDR1 SGDLS, CDR2 YYNGEE. The J segment lost 0 bases and the V segment lost 3 bases, leaving 0 bases of the junction unmatched. The CDR3 length is 15 residues. CDR3 region: CASSGLAGSTDTQYF. The CDR3 coding sequence is TGTGCCAGCAGCGGACTAGCGGGGAGCACAGATACGCAGTATTTT.

The genes are TRBV5-1 and TRBJ2-7; 9 bases are shared with TRBD1. The CDR3 is 15 amino acids. Germline V gene lookup returns CDR1 SGHRS and CDR2 YFSETQ. The ends lost 4 bases at V and 5 bases at J; junction bases unmatched: 10. In nucleotides, the CDR3 is TGCGCCAGCAGCCGCCCTCGGGACAGGGCCAACGAGCAGTACTTC. Protein: CASSRPRDRANEQYF.

CDR3 loop: CASSISGGNQPQHF. The CDR3 DNA sequence: TGTGCCAGCAGCATCTCAGGGGGAAATCAGCCCCAGCATTTT. The chain is built from TRBV2 and TRBJ1-5, with 7 bases that match TRBD1. Trimming took 6 bases from V and 4 from J; bases not matched to a gene: 6. This CDR3 is 14 amino acids long. Germline CDR1 SNHLY, CDR2 FYNNEI.

This clonotype was found a few times. The chain combines TRBV27 with TRBJ2-5, with 8 positions matching TRBD1. The CDR3 loop spans 14 amino acids. CDR1 is MNHEY, CDR2 SMNVEV, per germline (reference sequence). Trimming cost V 5 bases and J 5 bases; bases outside gene matches: 7. In DNA form, the CDR3 reads TGTGCCAGCAGTCCCTCCGACAGGGGCGAGACCCAGTACTTC. Translated, it gives CASSPSDRGETQYF.

The gene calls are TRBV20-1 and TRBJ2-7; 8 nucleotides agree with TRBD2. The CDR3 contains 14 residues. J was trimmed by 1 base and V by 5 bases; bases with no gene match: 7. Germline V gene sequence: CDR1 DFQATT, CDR2 SNEGSKA (reference sequence). Here the CDR3 reads CSASPSGSSYEQYF. The CDR3 coding sequence is TGCAGTGCTTCTCCTAGCGGGTCTTCCTACGAGCAGTACTTC.

A few counts support this clonotype. The chain has TRBV27 and TRBJ2-7; D perhaps matches TRBD2 (6 bases). V lost 7 bases and J 3 bases, leaving 22 bases between the germline ends. The CDR3 has 16 amino acids. Germline CDR1 and CDR2: MNHEY and SMNVEV (reference sequence). The CDR3 sequence is CASTQSGRRVYYEQYF. CDR3 DNA: TGTGCCAGCACCCAGAGCGGACGGAGGGTTTACTACGAGCAGTACTTC.

This clonotype occurred many times. The genes are TRBV9 and TRBJ2-1; tentative D call: TRBD1 (5 bases). Germline V gene sequence: CDR1 SGDLS, CDR2 YYNGEE. V gave up 0 bases and J gave up 10 bases, with 14 bases separating them. The CDR3 runs to 14 residues. The CDR3 spells CASSVETAPGEQFF. Here the CDR3 DNA reads TGTGCCAGCAGCGTAGAGACAGCCCCCGGGGAGCAGTTCTTC.

This clonotype appeared many times. The chain uses TRBV20-1 and TRBJ2-7; TRBD1 aligns across 10 bases. V trimming: 6 bases; J trimming: 1 base; junction bases outside the gene matches: 9. The V gene's germline CDR1 is DFQATT and CDR2 SNEGSKA (reference sequence). This CDR3 region has 15 residues. CDR3 amino acids: CSARRTGGSSYEQYF. CDR3 coding DNA: TGCAGTGCGCGGCGGACAGGGGGTTCTTCCTACGAGCAGTACTTC.

This clonotype turned up a few times. The chain links TRBV18 to TRBJ2-5; 7 bases fit TRBD2. From germline, CDR1 is KGHSH and CDR2 LQKENI. CDR3 length: 14 residues. V shed 0 bases and J 2 bases; nucleotides not matched to a gene: 0. The DNA for the CDR3 is TGTGCCAGCTCACCACCAGCGGGGCAAGAGACCCAGTACTTC. This codes for CASSPPAGQETQYF.

The chain combines TRBV6-2 or TRBV6-3 with TRBJ2-7; possible D gene TRBD2, 5 bases. With 6 bases removed from V and 0 bases from J, the gap between germline ends came to 12 bases. The CDR3 has 14 residues. CDR1 is MNHEY and CDR2 is SVGEGT in the germline V gene. The CDR3 DNA reads TGTGCCAGCAGCTCCAACCGGGGCTCCTACGAGCAGTACTTC. Translated: CASSSNRGSYEQYF.

The chain has TRBV5-1 and TRBJ2-5, with TRBD2 identical over 8 bases. The end of the DNA aligns better with TRBJ2-7, so the J call may be wrong. Germline V gives CDR1 SGHRS, CDR2 YFSETQ. The CDR3 extends over 15 amino acids. The CDR3 spells CASSFRRGETYEQYF. The CDR3 DNA sequence: TGCGCCAGCAGCTTCCGGCGGGGGGAAACCTACGAGCAGTACTTC.

This chain links TRBV7-2 with TRBJ1-4, with no clear D. Per germline, CDR1 SGHTA and CDR2 FQGNSA. V dropped 1 base and J dropped 0 bases, with 12 bases sitting between them. This CDR3 is built from 17 residues. The CDR3 DNA reads TGTGCCAGCAGCTTAGTAGCCTTACTTGCAACTAATGAAAAACTGTTTTTT. Translating gives CASSLVALLATNEKLFF.

This clonotype was picked up one time. The chain links TRBV3-1 to TRBJ1-6; 11 bases line up with TRBD1. Looked up from germline, CDR1 is LGHDT and CDR2 is YNNKEL (reference sequence). V shed 4 bases and J 8 bases; nucleotides not matched to a gene: 4. The CDR3 spans 15 residues. In DNA, the CDR3 is TGTGCCAGCAGCCCCTCGGGACAGGGGGATTCACCCCTCCACTTT. It yields the protein CASSPSGQGDSPLHF.

The chain recombines TRBV6-5 with TRBJ2-3; TRBD2 is a possible D gene (5 bases). V was shortened by 5 bases and J by 9 bases, with 18 bases between the two germline ends. The CDR3 runs 14 residues. Germline V gene data show CDR1 as MNHEY and CDR2 as SVGAGI. The CDR3 region is CASSDELEPNTQYF. CDR3 coding DNA: TGTGCCAGCAGTGACGAACTAGAGCCAAACACGCAGTATTTT.

The chain uses TRBV29-1 and TRBJ2-1; D remains unclear. Trimming cost V 4 bases and J 13 bases, with 14 bases left between them. CDR1 SQVTM and CDR2 ANQGSEA come from the germline V gene. This CDR3 is built from 11 residues. CDR3 DNA sequence: TGCAGCGTTGGGGCAGAAGAGACCCAGTTCTTC. It translates to CSVGAEETQFF.

The J gene is TRBJ2-3, the V gene TRBV11-1; D is possibly TRBD2 (5 bases). Germline V gene sequence: CDR1 SGHAT, CDR2 FQDESV (reference sequence). The CDR3 has 14 amino acids. The V gene lost 3 bases and the J gene lost 2 bases, with 9 bases spanning the gap. Written as DNA, the CDR3 is TGTGCCAGCAGCTTTCCGGGAATCACAGATACGCAGTATTTT. Amino acids: CASSFPGITDTQYF.

This clonotype was detected a few times. The chain links TRBV20-1 to TRBJ2-2; TRBD2 matches at 12 bases. CDR3 length: 14 amino acids. With V trimmed by 6 bases and J by 7 bases, 6 bases remained unmatched. The germline V gene encodes CDR1 DFQATT and CDR2 SNEGSKA (reference sequence). CDR3 sequence (DNA): TGCAGTGCAGGACTAGCGGGGTTCCGCGGGGAGCTGTTTTTT. Translated: CSAGLAGFRGELFF.

The chain couples TRBV28 to TRBJ2-3; 11 nucleotides line up with TRBD2. This CDR3 spans 18 amino acids. CDR1 and CDR2 (germline): MDHEN, SYDVKM. Trimming took 3 bases from V and 2 from J; bases not matched to a gene: 10. CDR3 coding DNA: TGTGCCAGCAGTTTCCCAACTAGCGGGGGTTATCCCACAGATACGCAGTATTTT. This sequence encodes CASSFPTSGGYPTDTQYF.